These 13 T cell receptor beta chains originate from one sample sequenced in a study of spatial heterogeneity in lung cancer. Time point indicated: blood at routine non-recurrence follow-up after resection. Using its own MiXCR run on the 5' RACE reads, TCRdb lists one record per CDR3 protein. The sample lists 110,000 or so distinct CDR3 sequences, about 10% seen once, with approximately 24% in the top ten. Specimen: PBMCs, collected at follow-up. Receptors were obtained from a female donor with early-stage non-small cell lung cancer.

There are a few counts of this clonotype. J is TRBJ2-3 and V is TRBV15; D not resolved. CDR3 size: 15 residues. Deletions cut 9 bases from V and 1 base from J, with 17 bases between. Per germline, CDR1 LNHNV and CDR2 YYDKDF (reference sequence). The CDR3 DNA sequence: TGTGCCACTGCAAGGGTCGGGTTGGGCACAGATACGCAGTATTTT. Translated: CATARVGLGTDTQYF.

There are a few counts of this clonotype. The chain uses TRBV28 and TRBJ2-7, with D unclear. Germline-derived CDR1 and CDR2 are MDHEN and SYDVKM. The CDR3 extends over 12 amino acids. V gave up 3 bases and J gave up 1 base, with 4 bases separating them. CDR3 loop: CASSFVSYEQYF. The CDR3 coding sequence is TGTGCCAGCAGTTTCGTTTCCTACGAGCAGTACTTC.

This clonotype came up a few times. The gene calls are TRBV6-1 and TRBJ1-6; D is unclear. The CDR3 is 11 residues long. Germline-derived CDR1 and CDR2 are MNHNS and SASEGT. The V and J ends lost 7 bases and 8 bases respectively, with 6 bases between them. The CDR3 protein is CASTSYSPLHF. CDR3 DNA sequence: TGTGCCAGCACCTCGTATTCACCCCTCCACTTT.

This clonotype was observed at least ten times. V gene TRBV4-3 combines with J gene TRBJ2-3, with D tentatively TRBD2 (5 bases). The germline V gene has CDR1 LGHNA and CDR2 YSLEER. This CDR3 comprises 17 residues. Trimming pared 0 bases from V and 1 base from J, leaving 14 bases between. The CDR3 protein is CASSQDGPGIGTDTQYF. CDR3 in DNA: TGCGCCAGCAGCCAAGACGGCCCGGGAATTGGCACAGATACGCAGTATTTT.

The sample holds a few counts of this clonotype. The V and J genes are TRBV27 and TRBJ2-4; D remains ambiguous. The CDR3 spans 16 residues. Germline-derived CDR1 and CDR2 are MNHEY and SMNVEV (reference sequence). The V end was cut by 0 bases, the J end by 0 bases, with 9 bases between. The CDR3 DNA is TGTGCCAGCAGTTTATCGCGAGCAGCAGCCAAAAACATTCAGTACTTC. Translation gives CASSLSRAAAKNIQYF.

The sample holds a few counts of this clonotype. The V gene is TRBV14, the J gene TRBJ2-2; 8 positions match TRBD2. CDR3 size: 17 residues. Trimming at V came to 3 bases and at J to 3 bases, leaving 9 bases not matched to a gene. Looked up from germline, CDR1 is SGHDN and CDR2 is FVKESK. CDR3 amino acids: CASSHPLTSGYTGELFF. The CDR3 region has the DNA TGTGCCAGCAGCCACCCCCTCACTAGCGGATACACCGGGGAGCTGTTTTTT.

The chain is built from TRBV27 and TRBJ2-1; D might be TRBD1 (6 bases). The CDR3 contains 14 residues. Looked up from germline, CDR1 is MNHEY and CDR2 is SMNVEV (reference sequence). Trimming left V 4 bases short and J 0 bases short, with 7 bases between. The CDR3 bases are TGTGCCAGCAGTTGGGACATCTCCTACAATGAGCAGTTCTTC. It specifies CASSWDISYNEQFF.

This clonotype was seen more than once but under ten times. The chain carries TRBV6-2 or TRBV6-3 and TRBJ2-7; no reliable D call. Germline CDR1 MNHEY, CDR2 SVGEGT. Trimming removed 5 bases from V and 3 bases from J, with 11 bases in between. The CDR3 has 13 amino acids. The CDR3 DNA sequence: TGTGCCAGCAGTCCTCCGGGCGTCTACGAGCAGTACGTC. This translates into CASSPPGVYEQYV.

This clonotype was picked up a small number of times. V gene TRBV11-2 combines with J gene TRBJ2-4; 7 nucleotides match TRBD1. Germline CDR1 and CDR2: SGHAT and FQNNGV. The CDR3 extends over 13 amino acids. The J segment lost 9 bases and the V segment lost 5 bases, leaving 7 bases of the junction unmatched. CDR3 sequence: CASSLQGSSIQYF. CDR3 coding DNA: TGTGCCAGCAGCCTACAGGGGTCTAGCATTCAGTACTTC.

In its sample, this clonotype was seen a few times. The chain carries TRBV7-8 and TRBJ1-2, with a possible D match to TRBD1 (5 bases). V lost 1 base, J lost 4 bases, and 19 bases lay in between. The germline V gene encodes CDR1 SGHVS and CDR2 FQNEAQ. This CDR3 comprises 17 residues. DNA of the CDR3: TGTGCCAGCAGCTTAGGGAGGGACCCCTTAATACTCTATGGCTACACCTTC. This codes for CASSLGRDPLILYGYTF.

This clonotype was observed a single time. The CDR3 region is CASSASPGNTIYF. DNA of the CDR3: TGCGCCAGCAGTGCCAGCCCTGGAAACACCATATATTTT. The chain employs TRBV10-1 and TRBJ1-3; unclear D gene. CDR1 is WNHNN, CDR2 SYGVQD, per germline (reference sequence). V lost 4 bases, J lost 2 bases, and 6 bases lay in between. The CDR3 totals 13 residues.

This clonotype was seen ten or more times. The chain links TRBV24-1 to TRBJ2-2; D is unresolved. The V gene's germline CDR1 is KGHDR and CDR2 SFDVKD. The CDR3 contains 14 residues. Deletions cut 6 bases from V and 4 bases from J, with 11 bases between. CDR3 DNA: TGTGCCACCAGTCAAAGTCGGGTCACCGGGGAGCTGTTTTTT. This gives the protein CATSQSRVTGELFF.

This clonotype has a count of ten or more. CDR3 coding DNA: TGTGCCAGCAGCCTGCTGGCAGGGACTAATAGGGGGACTGAAGCTTTCTTT. Encoded protein: CASSLLAGTNRGTEAFF. The rearrangement uses TRBV3-1 and TRBJ1-1; D may be TRBD1 (6 bases). The germline V and J ends were trimmed by 4 bases and 5 bases, with 23 bases remaining between them. The CDR3 covers 17 residues. The V gene's germline CDR1 is LGHDT and CDR2 YNNKEL (reference sequence).